Included here is one T cell receptor beta chain sequence, with context. V was shortened by 5 bases and J by 3 bases, with 14 bases between the two germline ends. This CDR3 is built from 16 residues. CDR1 is LNHNV and CDR2 is YYDKDF in the germline V gene (reference sequence). TCRdb's table, derived via immunoSEQ multiplex PCR, lists solely in-frame clones and lacks some. The repertoire holds some 62,000 clones, with about 89% as singletons. This sample is part of a study of OX40 agonist ivuxolimab in advanced cancers. The sequencing here drew on CD4+ or CD8+ T cells sorted from blood, taken in a trial of the OX40 agonist ivuxolimab. This chain connects TRBV15 to TRBJ2-6; no clear D gene. The receptor's source is an adult with an advanced solid tumor such as melanoma, head and neck, liver or kidney cancer. This CDR3 reads CATSPLRGSGANVLTF. The CDR3 nucleotides read TGTGCCACCAGCCCTCTCCGTGGTAGTGGGGCCAACGTCCTGACTTTC.